This T cell receptor (beta chain) was observed in a study of regulatory T cells in long-lasting Graves disease. Findings of the study overall: Patients with persistent disease showed a bias toward TRBV28, TRBJ1-2 and TRBJ2-5.

Time point meaning: newly diagnosed GD, antithyroid drugs for less than 3 months. Generation of the TCR library employed RNA extracted from PBMCs. Graves' disease diagnoses followed American Thyroid Association guidelines. V lost 3 bases to trimming and J lost 0 bases, with 8 bases between them. The CDR3 runs 14 residues. CDR1 is KGHSH, CDR2 LQKENI, per germline. This clonotype was observed many times. Its specificity is unknown. Arm-PCR of CDR3 regions and iRepertoire HTBI primers were the basis on which TCR beta libraries were built. MiXCR, applied by TCRdb to the multiplex PCR reads, yields one record per CDR3 protein. The table includes under 450,000 distinct CDR3 sequences, approximately 12% detected once. The same sample was also used in a study of T cells in Graves' hyperthyroidism and ophthalmopathy. That paper adds: Blood also contained most expanded thyroid clonotypes above 0.001.

This TCR came from a young woman with Graves disease. The chain has TRBV18 and TRBJ1-2; D gene ambiguous. This sample comprised peripheral blood mononuclear cells (PBMCs), obtained at new diagnosis, from a patient treated with antithyroid drugs. The CDR3 DNA is TGTGCCAGCTCACCCTCCCCGACTAACTATGGCTACACCTTC. It specifies CASSPSPTNYGYTF.